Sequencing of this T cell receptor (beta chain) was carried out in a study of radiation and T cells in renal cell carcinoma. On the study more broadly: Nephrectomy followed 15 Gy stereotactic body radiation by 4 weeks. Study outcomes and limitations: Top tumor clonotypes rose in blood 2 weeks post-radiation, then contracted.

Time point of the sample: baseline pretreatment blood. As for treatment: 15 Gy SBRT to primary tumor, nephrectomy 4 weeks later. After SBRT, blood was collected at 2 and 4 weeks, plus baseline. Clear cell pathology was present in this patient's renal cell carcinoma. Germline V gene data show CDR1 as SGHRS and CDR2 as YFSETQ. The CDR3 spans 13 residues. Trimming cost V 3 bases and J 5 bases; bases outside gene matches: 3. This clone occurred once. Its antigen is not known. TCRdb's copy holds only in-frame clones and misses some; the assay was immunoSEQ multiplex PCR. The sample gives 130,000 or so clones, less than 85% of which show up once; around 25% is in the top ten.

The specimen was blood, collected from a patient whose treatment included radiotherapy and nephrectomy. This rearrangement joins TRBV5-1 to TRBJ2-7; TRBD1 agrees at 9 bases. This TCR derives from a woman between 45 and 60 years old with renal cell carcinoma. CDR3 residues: CASSSDRGHEQYF. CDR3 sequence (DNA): TGCGCCAGCAGCTCGGACAGGGGCCACGAGCAGTACTTC.